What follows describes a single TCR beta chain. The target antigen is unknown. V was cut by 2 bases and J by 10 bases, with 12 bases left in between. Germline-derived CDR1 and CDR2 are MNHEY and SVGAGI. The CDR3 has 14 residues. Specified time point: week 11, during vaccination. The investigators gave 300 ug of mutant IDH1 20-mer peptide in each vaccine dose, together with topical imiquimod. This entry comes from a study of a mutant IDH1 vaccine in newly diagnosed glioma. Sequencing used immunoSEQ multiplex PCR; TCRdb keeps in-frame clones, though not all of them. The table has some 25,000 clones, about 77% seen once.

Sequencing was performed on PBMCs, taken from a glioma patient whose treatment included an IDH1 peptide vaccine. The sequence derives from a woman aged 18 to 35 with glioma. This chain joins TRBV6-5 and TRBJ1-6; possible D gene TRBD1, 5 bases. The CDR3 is CASSYIQEDSPLHF. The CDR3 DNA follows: TGTGCCAGCAGTTACATACAGGAAGACTCACCCCTCCACTTT.